Listed below are T cell receptor beta chains from one sample, sequenced in a study of PD-1 blockade in classical Hodgkin lymphoma. Only in-frame clones appear in the TCRdb table, and some are missing; sequencing was by immunoSEQ multiplex PCR. The sample has thousands of clones, 77% seen once. Specimen: peripheral blood mononuclear cells (PBMCs), collected before the second cycle of nivolumab. The origin of the receptors is a human donor with classical Hodgkin lymphoma. The CDR3 runs from the conserved cysteine through the conserved F or W. Fields, in order: D gene, J gene, clone size, V gene, CDR3 protein, CDR3 DNA. D genes are given only for firm matches. Clone size is shown for a subset of rows, as once, few, many or a class of expanded clone.

d_call: TRBD1
j_call: TRBJ1-2
clone_size: NA
v_call: TRBV5-1
cdr3_aa: CASSSTGQGGYTF
cdr3_nt: TGCGCCAGCAGCTCGACAGGGCAGGGGGGCTACACCTTC

d_call: TRBD2
j_call: TRBJ2-7
clone_size: NA
v_call: TRBV5-1
cdr3_aa: CASSSTLGTSFSYEQYF
cdr3_nt: TGCGCCAGCAGCTCTACCCTAGGGACTAGCTTCTCCTACGAGCAGTACTTC

d_call: TRBD2
j_call: TRBJ2-2
clone_size: NA
v_call: TRBV5-1
cdr3_aa: CASSLRAGGMNTGELFF
cdr3_nt: TGCGCCAGCAGCTTGAGAGCGGGAGGGATGAACACCGGGGAGCTGTTTTTT

d_call: NA
j_call: TRBJ1-3
clone_size: NA
v_call: TRBV5-6
cdr3_aa: CASSFGLWARTSDTIYF
cdr3_nt: TGTGCCAGCAGCTTTGGTCTTTGGGCACGGACCTCCGACACCATATATTTT

d_call: TRBD1
j_call: TRBJ2-2
clone_size: NA
v_call: TRBV28
cdr3_aa: CASSSPGTGVWGGELFF
cdr3_nt: TGTGCCAGCAGTAGCCCCGGGACAGGGGTTTGGGGCGGGGAGCTGTTTTTT

d_call: TRBD2
j_call: TRBJ2-1
clone_size: NA
v_call: TRBV27
cdr3_aa: CASSDTLTSVGNEQFF
cdr3_nt: TGTGCCAGCAGCGATACTTTGACTAGCGTCGGGAATGAGCAGTTCTTC

d_call: NA
j_call: TRBJ2-4
clone_size: few
v_call: TRBV2
cdr3_aa: CASRVSGSLAKNIQYF
cdr3_nt: TGTGCCAGCAGGGTTTCCGGGTCACTAGCCAAAAACATTCAGTACTTC

d_call: NA
j_call: TRBJ1-2
clone_size: few
v_call: TRBV4-3
cdr3_aa: CASSQDQGSGGVKGYTF
cdr3_nt: TGCGCCAGCAGCCAAGATCAGGGGTCCGGGGGCGTGAAGGGCTACACCTTC

d_call: TRBD2
j_call: TRBJ2-5
clone_size: NA
v_call: TRBV2
cdr3_aa: CASSGGLAAYQETQYF
cdr3_nt: TGTGCCAGCAGTGGGGGACTAGCGGCGTACCAAGAGACCCAGTACTTC

d_call: NA
j_call: TRBJ2-7
clone_size: few
v_call: TRBV15
cdr3_aa: CATSRDRGASYEQYF
cdr3_nt: TGTGCCACCAGCAGAGATCGTGGAGCGTCCTACGAGCAGTACTTC

d_call: NA
j_call: TRBJ1-5
clone_size: NA
v_call: TRBV2
cdr3_aa: CASSASGLGQPQHF
cdr3_nt: TGTGCCAGCAGTGCGTCAGGGCTTGGCCAGCCCCAGCATTTT

d_call: NA
j_call: TRBJ1-3
clone_size: NA
v_call: TRBV5-4
cdr3_aa: CASSQPGRSGNTIYF
cdr3_nt: TGTGCCAGCAGCCAACCTGGGAGATCTGGAAACACCATATATTTT

d_call: TRBD1
j_call: TRBJ1-5
clone_size: NA
v_call: TRBV27
cdr3_aa: CASSPTTGTGNNQPQHF
cdr3_nt: TGTGCCAGCAGCCCCACAACCGGGACAGGGAACAATCAGCCCCAGCATTTT

d_call: NA
j_call: TRBJ2-5
clone_size: NA
v_call: TRBV5-1
cdr3_aa: CASSYRDKRQETQYF
cdr3_nt: TGCGCCAGCAGCTACCGGGACAAAAGACAAGAGACCCAGTACTTC

d_call: TRBD1
j_call: TRBJ1-5
clone_size: few
v_call: TRBV18
cdr3_aa: CASSPTGEVDQPQHF
cdr3_nt: TGTGCCAGCTCACCGACAGGGGAGGTGGATCAGCCCCAGCATTTT

d_call: TRBD1
j_call: TRBJ1-2
clone_size: NA
v_call: TRBV6-1
cdr3_aa: CASSPKNRGHGYTF
cdr3_nt: TGTGCCAGCAGTCCCAAGAACAGGGGCCATGGCTACACCTTC

d_call: NA
j_call: TRBJ2-5
clone_size: few
v_call: TRBV27
cdr3_aa: CASWGETQYF
cdr3_nt: TGTGCCAGCTGGGGAGAGACCCAGTACTTC

d_call: NA
j_call: TRBJ2-3
clone_size: once
v_call: TRBV7-2
cdr3_aa: CASSLKGLATDTQYF
cdr3_nt: TGTGCCAGCAGCTTAAAGGGGCTAGCAACAGATACGCAGTATTTT

d_call: NA
j_call: TRBJ2-1
clone_size: NA
v_call: TRBV5-6
cdr3_aa: CASSPPLYNEQFF
cdr3_nt: TGTGCCAGCAGCCCTCCCCTTTACAATGAGCAGTTCTTC

d_call: TRBD1
j_call: TRBJ2-2
clone_size: NA
v_call: TRBV5-6
cdr3_aa: CASSLAFQGAAGELFF
cdr3_nt: TGTGCCAGCAGCTTGGCGTTTCAGGGGGCGGCCGGGGAGCTGTTTTTT

d_call: NA
j_call: TRBJ2-7
clone_size: medium-sized
v_call: TRBV11-2
cdr3_aa: CASSLEESTSLIYEQYF
cdr3_nt: TGTGCCAGCAGCTTAGAGGAATCAACTAGCCTAATCTACGAGCAGTACTTC

d_call: TRBD2
j_call: TRBJ2-1
clone_size: NA
v_call: TRBV7-3
cdr3_aa: CASSLTAGGPLGEQFF
cdr3_nt: TGTGCCAGCAGCTTAACAGCGGGAGGGCCTTTAGGTGAGCAGTTCTTC

d_call: TRBD1
j_call: TRBJ2-3
clone_size: NA
v_call: TRBV28
cdr3_aa: CASSWGQGLVSGTDTQYF
cdr3_nt: TGTGCCAGCAGTTGGGGACAGGGTCTGGTCTCTGGGACAGATACGCAGTATTTT